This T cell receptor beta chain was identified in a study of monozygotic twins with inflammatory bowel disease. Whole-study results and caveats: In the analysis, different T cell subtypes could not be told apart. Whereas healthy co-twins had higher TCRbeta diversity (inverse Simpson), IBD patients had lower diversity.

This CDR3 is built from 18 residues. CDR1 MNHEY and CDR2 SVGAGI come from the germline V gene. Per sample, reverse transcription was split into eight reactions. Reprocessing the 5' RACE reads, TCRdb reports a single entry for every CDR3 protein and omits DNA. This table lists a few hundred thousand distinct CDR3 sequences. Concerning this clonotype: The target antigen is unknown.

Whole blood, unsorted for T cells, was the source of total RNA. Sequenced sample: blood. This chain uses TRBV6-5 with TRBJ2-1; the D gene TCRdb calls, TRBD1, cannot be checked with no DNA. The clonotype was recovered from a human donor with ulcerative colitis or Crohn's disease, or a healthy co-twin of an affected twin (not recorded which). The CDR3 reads CASSYSIPGAGEHNEQFF.